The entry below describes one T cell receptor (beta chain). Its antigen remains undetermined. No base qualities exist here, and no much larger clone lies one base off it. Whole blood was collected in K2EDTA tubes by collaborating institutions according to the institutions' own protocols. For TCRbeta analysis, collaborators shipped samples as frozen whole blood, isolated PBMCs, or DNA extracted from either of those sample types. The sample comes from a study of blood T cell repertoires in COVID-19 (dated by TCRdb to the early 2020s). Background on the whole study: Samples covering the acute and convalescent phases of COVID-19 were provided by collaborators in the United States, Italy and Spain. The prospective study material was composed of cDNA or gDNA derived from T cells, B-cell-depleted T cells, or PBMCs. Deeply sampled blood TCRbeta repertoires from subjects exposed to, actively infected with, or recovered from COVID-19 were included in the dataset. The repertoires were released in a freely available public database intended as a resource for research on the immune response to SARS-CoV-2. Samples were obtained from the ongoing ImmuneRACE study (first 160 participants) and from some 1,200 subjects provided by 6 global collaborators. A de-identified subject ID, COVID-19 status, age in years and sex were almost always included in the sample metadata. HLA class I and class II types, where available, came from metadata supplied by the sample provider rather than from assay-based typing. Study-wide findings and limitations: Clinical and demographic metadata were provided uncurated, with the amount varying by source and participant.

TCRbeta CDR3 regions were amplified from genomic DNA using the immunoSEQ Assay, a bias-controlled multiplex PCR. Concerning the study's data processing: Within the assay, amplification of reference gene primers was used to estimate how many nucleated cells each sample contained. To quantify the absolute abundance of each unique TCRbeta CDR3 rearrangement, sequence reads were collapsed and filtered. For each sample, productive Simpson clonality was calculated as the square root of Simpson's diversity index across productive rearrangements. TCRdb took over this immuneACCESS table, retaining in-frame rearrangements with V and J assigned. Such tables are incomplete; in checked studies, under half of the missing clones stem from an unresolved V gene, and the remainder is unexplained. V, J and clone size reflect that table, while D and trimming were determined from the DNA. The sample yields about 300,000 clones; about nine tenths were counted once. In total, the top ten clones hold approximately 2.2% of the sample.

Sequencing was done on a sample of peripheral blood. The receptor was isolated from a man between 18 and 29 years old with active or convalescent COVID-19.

The CDR3 region has the sequence CASSWGQGNYGYTF. The nucleotide sequence is given as TGTGCCAGCAGTTGGGGACAGGGGAACTATGGCTACACCTTC. This chain is built from TRBV27 and TRBJ1-2; 10 central bases correspond to TRBD1. CDR1 and CDR2 (MNHEY, SMNVEV) derive from the germline V gene (reference sequence). The CDR3 goes from the cysteine to the phenylalanine over 14 residues. The CDR3 DNA has 42 bases and is translated from base 1. Trimming removed 4 bases from V and 2 bases from J; the gene matches leave 1 base unexplained.